The 18 T cell receptor beta chains in this list originate from one sample, sequenced in a study of blood T cell repertoires in COVID-19. Clones were sequenced by immunoSEQ multiplex PCR, and TCRdb holds only the in-frame ones, with some missing. The sample shows more than 250,000 clones, around 87% of them seen only once. Material: peripheral blood. These receptors were collected from a man between 18 and 29 years old with active or convalescent COVID-19.

The chain has TRBV7-9 and TRBJ2-1; the match to TRBD2 covers 15 bases. The CDR3 sequence is 16 residues long. V shed 1 base and J 7 bases; nucleotides not matched to a gene: 2. The germline V gene has CDR1 SEHNR and CDR2 FQNEAQ (reference sequence). CDR3 region: CASSLVGLAGGNEQFF. DNA of the CDR3: TGTGCCAGCAGCTTAGTGGGACTAGCGGGAGGAAATGAGCAGTTCTTC.

The chain recombines TRBV6-1 with TRBJ1-5; D not resolved. CDR1 MNHNS and CDR2 SASEGT come from the germline V gene. V was clipped by 3 bases and J by 7 bases, with 16 bases between them. The CDR3 runs to 15 residues. The DNA for the CDR3 is TGTGCCAGCAGTGATGGGGTCCTAGCTATCCAGCCCCAGCATTTT. Protein product: CASSDGVLAIQPQHF.

The chain recombines TRBV5-1 with TRBJ2-7; TRBD2 aligns across 7 bases. Germline V gives CDR1 SGHRS, CDR2 YFSETQ. After removal of 7 bases from V and 3 bases from J, the junction contained 7 bases not matched to a gene. The CDR3 runs 13 residues. CDR3 sequence (DNA): TGCGCCAGCGGATACTCTAGCGGCTACGAGCAGTACTTC. Residues: CASGYSSGYEQYF. Complete variable domain (other parts from reference TRBV5-1 and TRBJ2-7): KAGVTQTPRYLIKTRGQQVTLSCSPISGHRSVSWYQQTPGQGLQFLFEYFSETQRNKGNFPGRFSGRQFSNSRSEMNVSTLELGDSALYLCASGYSSGYEQYFGPGTRLTVT.

This clone has only a few counts. The V and J genes are TRBV7-2 and TRBJ2-2, with TRBD2 as a possible D gene (5 bases). The length of the CDR3 is 15 residues. The germline gives CDR1 SGHTA, CDR2 FQGNSA. With 5 bases removed from V and 5 bases from J, the gap between germline ends came to 15 bases. CDR3 nucleotide sequence: TGTGCCAGCAGCGTCCCCCGGCCGGGAACCGGGGAGCTGTTTTTT. It is translated as CASSVPRPGTGELFF.

This rearrangement joins TRBV6-5 to TRBJ2-7; 10 positions match TRBD2. Per the germline V gene, CDR1 is MNHEY and CDR2 is SVGAGI. This CDR3 is 15 amino acids long. V was clipped by 0 bases and J by 3 bases; unmatched bases: 2. The CDR3 DNA sequence: TGTGCCAGCAGTTACTCGGGGACTAGCGTCTACGAGCAGTACTTC. Its protein product is CASSYSGTSVYEQYF.

CDR3 DNA: TGTGCCAGCAGTGAATGGACTAGAGACTCCCAAGAGACCCAGTACTTC. Translated, it gives CASSEWTRDSQETQYF. The chain joins TRBV2 to TRBJ2-5; TRBD2 matches at 7 bases. The CDR3 runs to 16 residues. The V gene's germline CDR1 is SNHLY and CDR2 FYNNEI. The J segment lost 1 base and the V segment lost 2 bases, leaving 7 bases of the junction unmatched.

The J gene is TRBJ2-3, the V gene TRBV5-1; a weak D match, TRBD2 (6 bases). Looked up from germline, CDR1 is SGHRS and CDR2 is YFSETQ. The V gene lost 4 bases and the J gene lost 6 bases, with 12 bases spanning the gap. This CDR3 is built from 13 residues. The CDR3 sequence: CASSQPGGDTQYF. DNA of the CDR3: TGCGCCAGCAGCCAACCTGGGGGGGATACGCAGTATTTT.

The J gene is TRBJ1-3, the V gene TRBV18; D might be TRBD1 (5 bases). This CDR3 region has 15 residues. Germline values: CDR1 KGHSH, CDR2 LQKENI. The V end lost 3 bases, the J end lost 3 bases, and 12 bases lay between the germline ends. The CDR3 here is CASSPVQDFGNTIYF. CDR3 in DNA: TGTGCCAGCTCACCCGTACAGGATTTTGGAAACACCATATATTTT.

The V and J genes are TRBV3-1 (or the pseudogene TRBV3-2) and TRBJ2-3; possible D gene TRBD2, 7 bases. CDR3 size: 14 residues. V gave up 1 base and J gave up 4 bases, with 9 bases separating them. In germline, CDR1 is LGHDT, CDR2 YNNKEL (reference sequence). In DNA form, the CDR3 reads TGTGCCAGCAGCCAAGGGGGGGGCTCAGATACGCAGTATTTT. Its translation: CASSQGGGSDTQYF.

The chain joins TRBV7-9 to TRBJ2-7, with TRBD2 identical over 12 bases. CDR3 length: 15 amino acids. V was pared by 5 bases and J by 6 bases, with 8 bases of the junction left unmatched. Germline V gene data show CDR1 as SEHNR and CDR2 as FQNEAQ (reference sequence). CDR3 residues: CASSAGLAGLVEQYF. CDR3 DNA: TGTGCCAGCAGCGCAGGACTAGCGGGATTAGTCGAGCAGTACTTC.

The chain combines TRBV6-5 with TRBJ2-7; TRBD2 aligns across 12 bases. This CDR3 comprises 12 residues. With V trimmed by 8 bases and J by 7 bases, 3 bases remained unmatched. CDR1 is MNHEY and CDR2 is SVGAGI in the germline V gene. The CDR3 reads CASGLAGWEQYF. The CDR3, as DNA: TGTGCCAGCGGACTAGCGGGATGGGAGCAGTACTTC.

As concerns this clone: This sample includes further DNA sequences coding for the same CDR3. This CDR3 reads CASRGGVYEQYF. CDR3 DNA: TGTGCCAGCAGGGGGGGTGTCTACGAGCAGTACTTC. The chain joins TRBV28 to TRBJ2-7; possible D gene TRBD2, 6 bases. This CDR3 spans 12 amino acids. Trimming pared 6 bases from V and 3 bases from J, leaving 9 bases between. Germline assignment: CDR1 MDHEN and CDR2 SYDVKM.

This clone was seen a few times. The V and J genes are TRBV21-1 and TRBJ2-7; the table's TRBD1 call for D was not verified on the DNA. TRBV21-1 represents a pseudogene. CDR3 length: 16 residues. The CDR3: CASSPQIGDRPYEQYF. The CDR3 DNA reads as TGTGCCAGCAGCCCACAGATTGGGGACAGGCCATACGAGCAGTACTTC.

The CDR3 DNA is TGTGCCAGCAGTAACGGACTAAATGGCAATCAGCCCCAGCATTTT. Protein sequence: CASSNGLNGNQPQHF. The rearrangement uses TRBV6-5 and TRBJ1-5; D gene unclear. Trimming removed 5 bases from V and 2 bases from J, with 13 bases in between. The CDR3 extends over 15 amino acids. Looked up from germline, CDR1 is MNHEY and CDR2 is SVGAGI.

The V and J genes are TRBV6-5 and TRBJ1-4; D remains unclear. The CDR3 totals 15 residues. Germline V gives CDR1 MNHEY, CDR2 SVGAGI. The V gene lost 6 bases and the J gene lost 4 bases, with 15 bases spanning the gap. CDR3 bases: TGTGCCAGCAGGGGAAGGCGGGGTATTAATGAAAAACTGTTTTTT. It encodes CASRGRRGINEKLFF.

The genes are TRBV15 and TRBJ1-5; 8 nucleotides line up with TRBD1. There are 16 residues in the CDR3. The V gene end was trimmed by 0 bases and the J gene end by 4 bases; junction bases not matched to a gene: 5. Germline CDR1 reads LNHNV; CDR2 reads YYDKDF (reference sequence). The CDR3 spells CATSREDRVGNQPQHF. The CDR3 bases are TGTGCCACCAGCAGAGAGGACAGGGTTGGAAATCAGCCCCAGCATTTT.

The chain carries TRBV9 and TRBJ2-3; 7 positions agree with TRBD2. Germline CDR1 and CDR2: SGDLS and YYNGEE. The CDR3 extends over 16 amino acids. V was clipped by 6 bases and J by 2 bases; unmatched bases: 12. CDR3 sequence: CASTGEGRDYTDTQYF. For the CDR3, the DNA is TGTGCCAGCACGGGGGAGGGCCGAGATTACACAGATACGCAGTATTTT.

A single count supports this clone. The chain carries TRBV27 and TRBJ2-6; 7 nucleotides line up with TRBD1. The V and J ends lost 2 bases and 0 bases, in that order; junction bases with no gene match: 1. This CDR3 has 16 amino acids. Looked up from germline, CDR1 is MNHEY and CDR2 is SMNVEV (reference sequence). Here the CDR3 reads CASSLTGVSGANVLTF. The DNA for the CDR3 is TGTGCCAGCAGTTTAACAGGGGTCTCTGGGGCCAACGTCCTGACTTTC.